These 23 T cell receptor beta chains came from one sample sequenced in a study of blood T cell repertoires in COVID-19. TCRdb's copy holds only in-frame clones and misses some; the assay was immunoSEQ multiplex PCR. The table lists a few hundred thousand clones, 80% to 90% of them singletons. The sample comprised peripheral blood. The source is a woman between 65 and 79 years old with acute or convalescent COVID-19.

The V and J genes are TRBV13 and TRBJ1-4; 8 bases map to TRBD1. Germline lookup yields CDR1 PRHDT and CDR2 FYEKMQ (reference sequence). The CDR3 is made up of 16 amino acids. The J segment lost 5 bases and the V segment lost 2 bases, leaving 7 bases of the junction unmatched. DNA of the CDR3: TGTGCCAGCAGCTTACAACGGACAGGGCCCAATGAAAAACTGTTTTTT. As protein: CASSLQRTGPNEKLFF.

The gene calls are TRBV6-5 and TRBJ1-1; 8 nucleotides line up with TRBD1. The V gene's germline CDR1 is MNHEY and CDR2 SVGAGI. The CDR3 length is 15 residues. The V segment lost 5 bases and the J segment 2 bases; nucleotides outside the gene matches: 7. CDR3 nucleotide sequence: TGTGCCAGCAGTCGCTCAGGACAGGGTAACACTGAAGCTTTCTTT. It yields the protein CASSRSGQGNTEAFF.

This clone was seen a single time. The chain joins TRBV6-6 to TRBJ1-2; D ambiguous. The V gene lost 10 bases and the J gene lost 6 bases, with 9 bases spanning the gap. Germline CDR1 reads MNHNY; CDR2 reads SVGAGI (reference sequence). This CDR3 is built from 10 residues. The CDR3 region has the DNA TGTGCCATCGTTCCGGATGGCTACACCTTC. Translated: CAIVPDGYTF.

V and J are TRBV13 and TRBJ2-3; possible D gene TRBD2, 5 bases. The CDR3 is 15 amino acids. Germline CDR1 reads PRHDT; CDR2 reads FYEKMQ (reference sequence). Trimming took 3 bases from V and 1 from J, leaving 11 bases between them. The CDR3 loop is CASSFSPGGTDTQYF. Here the CDR3 DNA reads TGTGCCAGCAGCTTTTCCCCCGGGGGCACAGATACGCAGTATTTT.

The rearrangement uses TRBV19 and TRBJ1-2; TRBD1 matches 7 bases. Per germline, CDR1 LNHDA and CDR2 SQIVND (reference sequence). CDR3 size: 15 residues. V was pared by 5 bases and J by 7 bases, with 13 bases of the junction left unmatched. The CDR3 sequence is CASSPTGQSVVGYTF. CDR3 DNA: TGTGCCAGTAGTCCAACGGGACAGAGCGTGGTTGGCTACACCTTC.

This clone was seen once. The V gene is TRBV2, the J gene TRBJ1-1; D might be TRBD1 (5 bases). The germline V and J ends were trimmed by 8 bases and 4 bases, with 14 bases remaining between them. The CDR3 spans 13 residues. Germline V gene lookup returns CDR1 SNHLY and CDR2 FYNNEI. The CDR3 DNA is TGTGCCAGCCCCGCGGGGGGGAGCACTGAAGCTTTCTTT. It specifies CASPAGGSTEAFF.

This clone was observed once. The chain recombines TRBV6-4 with TRBJ1-5, with D possibly matching TRBD1 (6 bases). V was cut by 4 bases and J by 0 bases, with 13 bases left in between. Germline V gene sequence: CDR1 MRHNA, CDR2 SNTAGT. The CDR3 has 16 amino acids. CDR3 sequence (DNA): TGTGCCAGCAGTGCCCCAGGGGCCCCTAGCAATCAGCCCCAGCATTTT. This sequence encodes CASSAPGAPSNQPQHF.

The chain combines TRBV11-2 with TRBJ1-3, with TRBD1 matching 8 bases. Per the germline V gene, CDR1 is SGHAT and CDR2 is FQNNGV. The CDR3 extends over 15 amino acids. V lost 5 bases and J lost 2; bases outside the gene matches: 5. The DNA for the CDR3 is TGTGCCAGCAGCCTGGACAGGGTTCCTGGAAACACCATATATTTT. It specifies CASSLDRVPGNTIYF.

This clone has only one observation. The gene calls are TRBV10-2 and TRBJ1-1, with a weak D call TRBD1 (5 bases). The CDR3 consists of 15 residues. Germline loops: CDR1 WSHSY, CDR2 SAAADI. Trimming removed 2 bases at V and 5 bases at J, with 15 bases between. The CDR3 nucleotides are TGCGCCAGCAGTGAGAAGACCCGGGGGTCGACTGAAGCTTTCTTT. Its protein product is CASSEKTRGSTEAFF.

The CDR3 loop reads CASSVQGGDSPLHF. CDR3 nucleotides: TGTGCCAGTAGTGTACAGGGGGGGGATTCACCCCTCCACTTT. The chain uses TRBV19 and TRBJ1-6; TRBD1 matches 8 bases. The CDR3 sequence is 14 residues long. CDR1 and CDR2 (germline): LNHDA, SQIVND (reference sequence). V gave up 5 bases and J gave up 8 bases; unmatched junction bases: 5.

The chain has TRBV3-1 (or the pseudogene TRBV3-2) and TRBJ1-5; possibly TRBD1 for D (5 bases). Germline lookup yields CDR1 LGHDT and CDR2 YNNKEL (reference sequence). Deletions cut 1 base from V and 5 bases from J, with 6 bases between. The CDR3 has 13 amino acids. DNA for the CDR3: TGTGCCAGCAGCCAAGCAGGGTATCAGCCCCAGCATTTT. As protein: CASSQAGYQPQHF.

The rearrangement uses TRBV2 and TRBJ2-3; tentative D call: TRBD1 (6 bases). With 3 bases removed from V and 6 bases from J, the gap between germline ends came to 7 bases. Germline V gene lookup returns CDR1 SNHLY and CDR2 FYNNEI. The CDR3 is 12 residues long. This CDR3 reads CASSEGADTQYF. The CDR3 nucleotides are TGTGCCAGCAGTGAGGGGGCCGATACGCAGTATTTT.

J is TRBJ2-1 and V is TRBV6-2 or TRBV6-3, with TRBD2 matching over 8 bases. The CDR3 spans 14 residues. Germline values: CDR1 MNHEY, CDR2 SVGEGT. With 5 bases clipped from V and 4 bases from J, the junction kept 4 bases outside the gene matches. CDR3 amino acids: CASSGRGVYNEQFF. CDR3 in DNA: TGTGCCAGCAGTGGGCGGGGGGTTTACAATGAGCAGTTCTTC.

This sequence joins TRBV2 and TRBJ1-5, with 7 nucleotides matching TRBD1. The CDR3 extends over 13 amino acids. Germline V gives CDR1 SNHLY, CDR2 FYNNEI. The trim removed 6 bases at V and 4 bases at J, leaving 3 bases unmatched. CDR3 DNA sequence: TGTGCCAGCAGAGGGACAGCTAATCAGCCCCAGCATTTT. Translation gives CASRGTANQPQHF.

This chain joins TRBV29-1 and TRBJ1-2, with TRBD1 matching 7 bases. V gave up 6 bases and J gave up 7 bases; unmatched junction bases: 5. CDR1 and CDR2 (germline): SQVTM, ANQGSEA. CDR3 length equals 11 residues. For the CDR3, the DNA is TGCAGCGTCGAGGGGGCAGGTGGCTACACCTTC. Protein: CSVEGAGGYTF.

This chain joins TRBV5-1 and TRBJ2-7, with TRBD1 identical over 8 bases. Trimming removed 0 bases from V and 2 bases from J; junction bases left unmatched: 4. In germline, CDR1 is SGHRS, CDR2 YFSETQ. This CDR3 spans 15 amino acids. CDR3 nucleotides: TGCGCCAGCAGCTTGGAGGGGACAGGACCCTACGAGCAGTACTTC. The encoded protein is CASSLEGTGPYEQYF.

This clone was counted once. The rearrangement uses TRBV9 and TRBJ2-1; 7 bases map to TRBD2. Germline CDR1 and CDR2: SGDLS and YYNGEE. The junction had 8 bases not matched to a gene; V was cut back by 2 bases and J by 15 bases. This CDR3 is built from 12 residues. The CDR3 DNA reads TGTGCCAGCAGCGTGCCAGGGAGGGATCCGTTCTTC. It specifies CASSVPGRDPFF.

The table lists this clone with a few counts. The CDR3 DNA is TGCAGTGTCCCAGGGGAGCCCCAGCATTTT. It encodes CSVPGEPQHF. The gene calls are TRBV20-1 and TRBJ1-5, with D possibly matching TRBD1 (6 bases). The CDR3 is made up of 10 amino acids. Trimming removed 7 bases from V and 8 bases from J, with 9 bases in between. In germline, CDR1 is DFQATT, CDR2 SNEGSKA (reference sequence).

The chain recombines TRBV5-1 with TRBJ1-1, with 7 bases that match TRBD1. There are 14 residues in the CDR3. Unmatched junction bases numbered 9, after V lost 7 bases and J lost 3 bases. CDR1 is SGHRS and CDR2 is YFSETQ in the germline V gene. The CDR3 loop reads CASSRQGRDTEAFF. CDR3 DNA: TGCGCCAGCTCTAGACAGGGTCGGGACACTGAAGCTTTCTTT.

This chain connects TRBV27 to TRBJ2-1, with TRBD2 as a possible D gene (5 bases). The CDR3 has 14 amino acids. V gave up 3 bases and J gave up 10 bases, with 16 bases separating them. Germline values: CDR1 MNHEY, CDR2 SMNVEV (reference sequence). The CDR3 is CASSLDPTRAEQFF. DNA of the CDR3: TGTGCCAGCAGTTTGGACCCTACTAGGGCCGAGCAGTTCTTC.

This chain joins TRBV5-1 and TRBJ2-2; a weak D match, TRBD1 (7 bases). Germline CDR1 reads SGHRS; CDR2 reads YFSETQ. Deletions cut 1 base from V and 10 bases from J, with 20 bases between. The CDR3 has 16 amino acids. The CDR3 spells CASSLPRQGGGEELFF. In DNA, the CDR3 is TGCGCCAGCAGCTTGCCCAGACAGGGAGGAGGCGAGGAGCTGTTTTTT. Combining the CDR3 with reference TRBV5-1 and TRBJ2-2 gives the whole variable domain KAGVTQTPRYLIKTRGQQVTLSCSPISGHRSVSWYQQTPGQGLQFLFEYFSETQRNKGNFPGRFSGRQFSNSRSEMNVSTLELGDSALYLCASSLPRQGGGEELFFGEGSRLTVL.

This chain joins TRBV2 and TRBJ1-6; D call uncertain. The CDR3 covers 15 residues. V lost 7 bases, J lost 8 bases, and 18 bases lay in between. CDR1 and CDR2 from the germline V gene are SNHLY and FYNNEI. The CDR3 DNA sequence: TGTGCCAGCACCATACTATGGTCGACGGATTCACCCCTCCACTTT. Translation: CASTILWSTDSPLHF.

The chain links TRBV11-1 to TRBJ2-3; TRBD1 matches at 7 bases. The CDR3 runs to 14 residues. Germline assignment: CDR1 SGHAT and CDR2 FQDESV (reference sequence). Trimming cost V 5 bases and J 5 bases; bases outside gene matches: 7. CDR3 sequence (DNA): TGTGCCAGCAGCGGTTGGACAGGCAGAGATACGCAGTATTTT. It translates to CASSGWTGRDTQYF. Based on the CDR3 plus reference TRBV11-1 and TRBJ2-3, the full variable domain is EAEVAQSPRYKITEKSQAVAFWCDPISGHATLYWYRQILGQGPELLVQFQDESVVDDSQLPKDRFSAERLKGVDSTLKIQPAELGDSAMYLCASSGWTGRDTQYFGPGTRLTVL.